This entry lists 25 T cell receptor beta chains sequenced from one sample in a study of regulatory T cells in long-lasting Graves disease (dated by TCRdb to the early 2020s). Preparation of the library involved multiplex PCR. Sequenced using an Illumina HiSeq 4000. CDR3 regions were amplified by Arm-PCR with iRepertoire HTBI primers to construct TCR beta libraries. TCRdb trimmed public reads at Q25 via fastp, called clones via MiXCR and kept in-frame beta chains. Here each entry gathers all rows of one CDR3 protein and keeps the most common genes and DNA. For this sample the table gives approximately 390,000 distinct CDR3 sequences, of which about 17% were detected only once. Clones ranked in the top ten supply 20% to 25% of the sample. Per the publication, the time point label means: newly diagnosed GD, antithyroid drugs for less than 3 months. RNA was extracted from PBMCs in TRIzol for both TCR sequencing and RNA sequencing.

The data also belong to a second study, concerning T cells in Graves' hyperthyroidism and ophthalmopathy.

This sample comprised peripheral blood mononuclear cells (PBMCs), obtained at new diagnosis, from a patient treated with antithyroid drugs. These receptors all come from a woman between 18 and 30 years old with Graves disease. Donor details come from another sample of the same person, matched by shared clones.

This sequence joins TRBV5-1 and TRBJ2-7; 8 bases agree with TRBD1. Trimming cost V 2 bases and J 7 bases; bases outside gene matches: 8. CDR3 length: 14 residues. Looked up from germline, CDR1 is SGHRS and CDR2 is YFSETQ. The CDR3 region has the DNA TGCGCCAGCAGCTTAGGGACAGGCGGCATAGAGCAGTACTTC. This encodes CASSLGTGGIEQYF.

V gene TRBV7-3 combines with J gene TRBJ2-7; 8 positions match TRBD2. Germline assignment: CDR1 SGHTA and CDR2 FQGTGA. With 2 bases clipped from V and 11 bases from J, the junction kept 8 bases outside the gene matches. This CDR3 spans 13 amino acids. The CDR3 DNA sequence: TGTGCCAGCAGCTTATCCAGCGGGAGTGATAAGTACTTC. Translating gives CASSLSSGSDKYF.

This clonotype was detected ten times or more. This chain connects TRBV12-3 or TRBV12-4 to TRBJ1-5; 10 bases are shared with TRBD1. The CDR3 runs to 14 residues. V shed 6 bases, J shed 5 bases, and the junction held 4 bases outside the gene matches. CDR3 coding DNA: TGTGCCAGCAGGGGACAGGGGATGGATCAGCCCCAGCATTTT. Amino acids: CASRGQGMDQPQHF.

This clonotype was found many times. The chain has TRBV2 and TRBJ2-7; 11 bases agree with TRBD1. Germline assignment: CDR1 SNHLY and CDR2 FYNNEI. The J segment lost 4 bases and the V segment lost 7 bases, leaving 3 bases of the junction unmatched. This CDR3 region has 13 residues. For the CDR3, the DNA is TGTGCCAGCATGGACAGGGGGCGGTACGAGCAGTACTTC. It is translated as CASMDRGRYEQYF.

This clonotype was seen at least ten times. The V gene is TRBV27, the J gene TRBJ2-7; possible D gene TRBD2, 6 bases. This CDR3 is built from 19 residues. Germline assignment: CDR1 MNHEY and CDR2 SMNVEV (reference sequence). Deletions cut 2 bases from V and 0 bases from J, with 23 bases between. As DNA, the CDR3 is TGTGCCAGCAGTTTAGGTACCGAGGGCAGCGGGCCCCACTCCTACGAGCAGTACTTC. Protein sequence: CASSLGTEGSGPHSYEQYF.

This clonotype was detected ten times or more. V is TRBV2 and J is TRBJ2-2; D might be TRBD1 (6 bases). The V end lost 4 bases, the J end lost 5 bases, and 14 bases lay between the germline ends. The germline CDR1 and CDR2 sequences are SNHLY and FYNNEI. This CDR3 spans 15 amino acids. The CDR3 here is CASSGQERTTGELFF. As DNA, the CDR3 is TGTGCCAGCAGTGGACAGGAGCGAACAACCGGGGAGCTGTTTTTT. Complete variable domain (other parts from reference TRBV2 and TRBJ2-2): EPEVTQTPSHQVTQMGQEVILRCVPISNHLYFYWYRQILGQKVEFLVSFYNNEISEKSEIFDDQFSVERPDGSNFTLKIRSTKLEDSAMYFCASSGQERTTGELFFGEGSRLTVL.

This clonotype has more than one count but fewer than ten. CDR3 in DNA: TGCAGTGCTATCGGGGACAGGGGCTCCTACGAGCAGTACTTC. Translation: CSAIGDRGSYEQYF. This chain links TRBV20-1 with TRBJ2-7; 10 nucleotides align to TRBD1. This CDR3 has 14 amino acids. The V gene end was trimmed by 4 bases and the J gene end by 0 bases; junction bases not matched to a gene: 3. Germline V lookup: CDR1 DFQATT, CDR2 SNEGSKA (reference sequence).

Concerning this clonotype: A much bigger clone sits one base away, suggesting this may be a read error. The chain joins TRBV5-1 to TRBJ2-1; D remains unclear. The CDR3 totals 11 residues. Between the trimmed V and J ends, which lost 4 bases and 8 bases, there was a span of 7 bases. Germline CDR1 and CDR2: SGHRS and YFSETQ. The CDR3 coding sequence is TGCGCCAGCAGCACGACCGATGAGCAGTTCTTC. This encodes CASSTTDEQFF.

The rearrangement links TRBV7-6 to TRBJ1-1; the D is unclear. The CDR3 runs 14 residues. V lost 1 base to trimming and J lost 3 bases, with 9 bases between them. Germline V gives CDR1 SGHVS, CDR2 FNYEAQ. The CDR3 nucleotides read TGTGCCAGCAGCTTAGTTCCAAGGGACACTGAAGCTTTCTTT. It codes for CASSLVPRDTEAFF.

This clonotype has at least ten counts. The chain uses TRBV6-2 or TRBV6-3 and TRBJ2-3; D unclear. This CDR3 is built from 13 residues. The V and J ends lost 5 bases and 0 bases respectively, with 6 bases between them. The germline V gene encodes CDR1 MNHEY and CDR2 SVGEGT. CDR3 loop: CASSEPSTDTQYF. Here the CDR3 DNA reads TGTGCCAGCAGTGAGCCAAGCACAGATACGCAGTATTTT.

The V and J genes are TRBV29-1 and TRBJ2-1; possible D gene TRBD2, 5 bases. This CDR3 has 14 residues. Germline V lookup: CDR1 SQVTM, CDR2 ANQGSEA. Between the trimmed V and J ends, which lost 8 bases and 8 bases, there was a span of 22 bases. The CDR3 region is CSTHGEFELDEQFF. Here the CDR3 DNA reads TGCAGCACGCACGGGGAATTTGAGTTGGATGAGCAGTTCTTC.

This clonotype showed up many times. This chain connects TRBV11-3 to TRBJ1-1; TRBD1 might be the D (5 bases). Germline loops: CDR1 SGHNT, CDR2 YENEEA. The germline V and J ends were trimmed by 2 bases and 4 bases, with 17 bases remaining between them. CDR3 length: 16 amino acids. The chain's CDR3 is CASSLTGGGGSTEAFF. DNA of the CDR3: TGTGCCAGCAGCTTAACCGGGGGTGGGGGGTCCACTGAAGCTTTCTTT.

As for this clonotype: Since a much larger clone is just one base distant, this may be a read error. This chain connects TRBV12-3 or TRBV12-4 to TRBJ1-1; 8 bases fit TRBD1. The trim removed 8 bases at V and 6 bases at J, leaving 17 bases unmatched. This CDR3 spans 16 amino acids. CDR3 protein: CASGSGRGRIIAEAFF. The CDR3 DNA reads as TGTGCCAGCGGTTCAGGCAGGGGGCGTATTATCGCTGAAGCTTTCTTT.

On this clonotype: Germline is not matched at one junction end, which may reflect a read error. The chain employs TRBV7-7 and TRBJ2-5, with TRBD2 identical over 7 bases. Germline V gene lookup returns CDR1 SSHAT and CDR2 FNYEAQ (reference sequence). The CDR3 is made up of 15 amino acids. CDR3 nucleotides: TGTGCTAGCAGCTTTGGGCTAGCGGAACAAGAGACCCAGTACTTC. It translates to CASSFGLAEQETQYF.

This clonotype was counted only a few times. The CDR3 loop reads CASSESVMNTEAFF. DNA for the CDR3: TGTGCCAGCAGTGAAAGTGTGATGAACACTGAAGCTTTCTTT. The J gene is TRBJ1-1, the V gene TRBV6-1, with D unresolved. Per the germline V gene, CDR1 is MNHNS and CDR2 is SASEGT. The CDR3 is 14 residues long. V was clipped by 2 bases and J by 0 bases, with 7 bases between them.

This clonotype has a count of ten or more. The rearrangement uses TRBV30 and TRBJ2-1, with D perhaps matching TRBD1 (5 bases). The length of the CDR3 is 16 residues. The germline V gene has CDR1 GTSNPN and CDR2 SVGIG (reference sequence). The ends were cut back, 2 bases at V and 0 bases at J, with 14 bases in the middle. Here the CDR3 DNA reads TGTGCCTGGAGTCTACGAGGACACCGCTCCTACAATGAGCAGTTCTTC. Amino acid sequence: CAWSLRGHRSYNEQFF.

This clonotype appeared many times. The chain has TRBV28 and TRBJ1-6, with 8 bases that match TRBD1. Germline CDR1 and CDR2: MDHEN and SYDVKM. CDR3 size: 18 residues. The V and J ends lost 1 base and 6 bases, in that order; junction bases with no gene match: 11. Here the CDR3 DNA reads TGTGCCAGCAGTTTATTTAGGCACAGGGACAGGAGTAATTCACCCCTCCACTTT. Translating gives CASSLFRHRDRSNSPLHF. Variable domain in full (rest from reference TRBV28 and TRBJ1-6): DVKVTQSSRYLVKRTGEKVFLECVQDMDHENMFWYRQDPGLGLRLIYFSYDVKMKEKGDIPEGYSVSREKKERFSLILESASTNQTSMYLCASSLFRHRDRSNSPLHFGNGTRLTVT.

This clonotype was detected only a few times. The genes are TRBV9 and TRBJ2-2; perhaps TRBD1 as D (5 bases). The germline V and J ends were trimmed by 0 bases and 4 bases, with 13 bases remaining between them. Germline V CDR1 and CDR2: SGDLS, YYNGEE. This CDR3 spans 16 amino acids. Here the CDR3 reads CASSVAVGQATGELFF. The CDR3 nucleotides are TGTGCCAGCAGCGTAGCGGTGGGGCAGGCCACCGGGGAGCTGTTTTTT.

The sample holds many counts of this clonotype. V and J are TRBV6-1 and TRBJ2-2; 7 bases fit TRBD1. V trimming: 6 bases; J trimming: 4 bases; junction bases outside the gene matches: 8. Germline CDR1 and CDR2: MNHNS and SASEGT. The CDR3 runs 15 residues. The chain's CDR3 is CASRSDREFTGELFF. The DNA of the CDR3 is TGTGCCAGCAGAAGCGACAGGGAGTTCACCGGGGAGCTGTTTTTT.

This clonotype was seen at least ten times. The V call is TRBV12-3 or TRBV12-4, the J call TRBJ2-2; 12 positions match TRBD1. J was trimmed by 6 bases and V by 5 bases; bases with no gene match: 4. CDR3 length: 15 residues. The CDR3 is CASSRGTGGSGELFF. In nucleotides, the CDR3 is TGTGCCAGCAGTAGGGGGACAGGGGGCTCCGGGGAGCTGTTTTTT.

The V and J genes are TRBV3-1 and TRBJ2-2, with 16 bases identical to TRBD2. The trim removed 4 bases at V and 5 bases at J, leaving 4 bases unmatched. Germline V CDR1 and CDR2: LGHDT, YNNKEL (reference sequence). The CDR3 is 17 amino acids. CDR3 bases: TGTGCCAGCAGCCTTGGGACTAGCGGGAGGGGAACCGGGGAGCTGTTTTTT. Protein: CASSLGTSGRGTGELFF.

The chain employs TRBV12-3 or TRBV12-4 and TRBJ1-2, with no clear D. Trimming removed 8 bases from V and 5 bases from J, with 9 bases in between. This CDR3 spans 11 amino acids. The CDR3 is CASLGGYGYTF. Written as DNA, the CDR3 is TGTGCCAGCCTGGGCGGGTATGGCTACACCTTC.

This clonotype was picked up many times. This chain connects TRBV20-1 to TRBJ2-1, with D possibly being TRBD2 (6 bases). The CDR3 loop spans 14 amino acids. The V end lost 5 bases, the J end lost 2 bases, and 13 bases lay between the germline ends. Germline lookup yields CDR1 DFQATT and CDR2 SNEGSKA (reference sequence). CDR3 in amino acids: CSAASQRAYNEQFF. DNA of the CDR3: TGCAGTGCTGCCTCCCAGCGGGCCTACAATGAGCAGTTCTTC.

This clonotype occurred many times. V and J are TRBV28 and TRBJ1-1, with TRBD1 identical over 8 bases. In germline, CDR1 is MDHEN, CDR2 SYDVKM. This CDR3 is 14 amino acids long. Trimming at V came to 1 base and at J to 5 bases, leaving 3 bases not matched to a gene. CDR3 in amino acids: CASSLYRGYTEAFF. The DNA for the CDR3 is TGTGCCAGCAGTTTATACAGGGGGTATACTGAAGCTTTCTTT.

This clonotype was observed many times. J is TRBJ2-1 and V is TRBV5-1; TRBD2 matches at 8 bases. The germline V gene encodes CDR1 SGHRS and CDR2 YFSETQ. The CDR3 loop spans 15 amino acids. Trimming removed 4 bases from V and 6 bases from J; junction bases left unmatched: 9. The CDR3 bases are TGCGCCAGCAGCAAAAGCGGGAGCGGAGGCAATGAGCAGTTCTTC. It is translated as CASSKSGSGGNEQFF.